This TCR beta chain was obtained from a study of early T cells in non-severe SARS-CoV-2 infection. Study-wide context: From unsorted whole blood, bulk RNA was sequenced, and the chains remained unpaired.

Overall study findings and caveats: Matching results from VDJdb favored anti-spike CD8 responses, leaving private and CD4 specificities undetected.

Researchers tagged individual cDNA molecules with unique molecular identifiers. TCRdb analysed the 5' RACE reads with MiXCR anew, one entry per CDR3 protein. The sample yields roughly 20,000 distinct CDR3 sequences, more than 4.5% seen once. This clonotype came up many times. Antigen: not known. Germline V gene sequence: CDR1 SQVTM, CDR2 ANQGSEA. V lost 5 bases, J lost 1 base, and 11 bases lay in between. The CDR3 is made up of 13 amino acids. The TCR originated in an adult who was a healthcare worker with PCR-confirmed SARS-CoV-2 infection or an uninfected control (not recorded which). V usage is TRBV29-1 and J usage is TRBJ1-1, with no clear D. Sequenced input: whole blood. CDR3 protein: CSVKDPWNTEAFF. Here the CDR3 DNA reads TGCAGCGTTAAGGACCCCTGGAACACTGAAGCTTTCTTT. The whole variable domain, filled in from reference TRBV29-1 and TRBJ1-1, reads SAVISQKPSRDICQRGTSLTIQCQVDSQVTMMFWYRQQPGQSLTLIATANQGSEATYESGFVIDKFPISRPNLTFSTLTVSNMSPEDSSIYLCSVKDPWNTEAFFGQGTRLTVV.